This T cell receptor beta chain was sequenced for a study of cytomegalovirus exposure and HLA in healthy donors. Study-level findings and limits: Association of 15,000 to 20,000 TCR beta sequences with HLA alleles was found at 0.05 false discovery rate in a later analysis. A later analysis showed that HLA-associated TCR beta chains had undergone more clonal expansion than equally common others. It was reportedly the case that the classifier diagnosed cytomegalovirus status with high specificity and sensitivity.

The V end lost 1 base, the J end lost 0 bases, and 13 bases lay between the germline ends. Looked up from germline, CDR1 is SGHRS and CDR2 is YFSETQ. The CDR3 sequence is 16 residues long. With 60 Vbeta and 13 Jbeta primers, the PCR was carried out. Generated by immunoSEQ multiplex PCR, the TCRdb table keeps only in-frame clones and is missing some. Of around 89,000 clones listed, roughly 80% were seen once; the top ten hold about 1.2%. With respect to this clone: The target antigen is unknown.

Sample: PBMCs. This TCR was sampled from a girl aged 2 to 9 in good health and CMV-seropositive. This chain connects TRBV5-1 to TRBJ1-1; D gene unclear. CDR3 amino acids: CASSLFLRSLNTEAFF. DNA of the CDR3: TGCGCCAGCAGCTTGTTTTTGCGGTCACTGAACACTGAAGCTTTCTTT.